This T cell receptor beta chain was sequenced for a study of T-cell reconstitution after alpha-beta-depleted transplantation in children. The V gene's germline CDR1 is SEHNR and CDR2 FQNEAQ (reference sequence). The CDR3 extends over 11 amino acids. As it was prepared, the TCRbeta library received unique molecular identifiers. MiXCR, run by TCRdb on the PCR reads, gives a single entry per CDR3 protein. The sample consists of a few hundred thousand distinct CDR3 sequences, 10% to 13% of them appearing once. A note on this clonotype: Mismatch with germline at one junction end may stem from a read error.

Here the sequenced sample was PBMCs from the stem cell graft donor, taken from the stem cell graft. This receptor was identified in a human donor who donated a stem cell graft to a child with acute lymphoblastic leukemia. The chain joins TRBV7-9 to TRBJ2-3, with a tentative D call TRBD2 (5 bases). The CDR3 reads CAGSLAGTQYF. CDR3 coding DNA: TGTGCCGGCAGCTTGGCGGGTACGCAGTATTTT.